The 30 T cell receptor beta chains reported below all come from one sample, sequenced in a study of OX40 agonist ivuxolimab in advanced cancers. The data were produced by immunoSEQ multiplex PCR, yet TCRdb's version contains in-frame clones alone and is incomplete. The repertoire holds tens of thousands of clones, with about 91% as singletons. Sequenced here: CD4+ or CD8+ T cells sorted from blood, sampled in a trial of the OX40 agonist ivuxolimab. The receptors derive from an adult with an advanced solid tumor such as melanoma, head and neck, liver or kidney cancer.

This sequence joins TRBV28 and TRBJ2-2, with a tentative D call TRBD2 (6 bases). The CDR3 has 13 residues. The V end was cut by 7 bases, the J end by 4 bases, with 10 bases between. CDR1 and CDR2 (germline): MDHEN, SYDVKM. The CDR3 region has the DNA TGTGCCAGCACCACGGGAGTCACCGGGGAGCTGTTTTTT. It is translated as CASTTGVTGELFF. Complete variable domain (other parts from reference TRBV28 and TRBJ2-2): DVKVTQSSRYLVKRTGEKVFLECVQDMDHENMFWYRQDPGLGLRLIYFSYDVKMKEKGDIPEGYSVSREKKERFSLILESASTNQTSMYLCASTTGVTGELFFGEGSRLTVL.

The chain links TRBV6-6 to TRBJ2-7; the match to TRBD1 covers 8 bases. The CDR3 is 16 amino acids. After removal of 5 bases from V and 4 bases from J, the junction contained 13 bases not matched to a gene. Per the germline V gene, CDR1 is MNHNY and CDR2 is SVGAGI (reference sequence). CDR3 loop: CASSPQTGTGSYEQYF. In nucleotides, the CDR3 is TGTGCCAGCAGTCCTCAAACCGGGACAGGTAGTTACGAGCAGTACTTC.

This chain uses TRBV6-5 with TRBJ1-4; the D gene is possibly TRBD1 (6 bases). The germline V gene encodes CDR1 MNHEY and CDR2 SVGAGI. V was pared by 5 bases and J by 7 bases, with 17 bases between. The CDR3 totals 15 residues. The CDR3 loop reads CASSTKGGAGEKLFF. The CDR3 DNA sequence: TGTGCCAGCAGTACAAAAGGGGGGGCCGGTGAAAAACTGTTTTTT.

The V and J genes are TRBV5-1 and TRBJ2-7; D is undetermined. Trimming pared 6 bases from V and 0 bases from J, leaving 13 bases between. CDR3 length equals 14 residues. Germline-derived CDR1 and CDR2 are SGHRS and YFSETQ. The CDR3 DNA is TGCGCCAGCAAACTCTCGGTTATCTCCTACGAGCAGTACTTC. It codes for CASKLSVISYEQYF.

This rearrangement joins TRBV5-5 to TRBJ2-3; D gene uncertain. Trimming pared 0 bases from V and 0 bases from J, leaving 11 bases between. The CDR3 covers 16 residues. Germline V lookup: CDR1 SGHKS, CDR2 YYEKEE (reference sequence). The CDR3: CASSLAVQASTDTQYF. The CDR3 DNA follows: TGTGCCAGCAGCTTGGCGGTCCAGGCTAGCACAGATACGCAGTATTTT.

The chain recombines TRBV15 with TRBJ2-1; unclear D gene. Between the trimmed V and J ends, which lost 0 bases and 6 bases, there was a span of 12 bases. The CDR3 sequence is 15 residues long. Germline values: CDR1 LNHNV, CDR2 YYDKDF (reference sequence). For the CDR3, the DNA is TGTGCCACCAGCAGAGATGCTTGGAAGGGCAATGAGCAGTTCTTC. Translating it yields CATSRDAWKGNEQFF.

As regards this clone: An end of the junction does not agree with germline; a read error may underlie this. The CDR3 loop reads CASSHAMGHISKF. The CDR3 nucleotides read TGTGCCAGCAGCCACGCGATGGGACACATCTCCAAGTTT. The V gene is TRBV11-1, the J gene TRBJ1-1; D might be TRBD1 (6 bases). In germline, CDR1 is SGHAT, CDR2 FQDESV (reference sequence). The CDR3 is made up of 13 amino acids.

The V and J genes are TRBV18 and TRBJ1-4, with TRBD1 as a possible D gene (5 bases). The CDR3 extends over 14 amino acids. From germline, CDR1 is KGHSH and CDR2 LQKENI. The ends were cut back, 4 bases at V and 5 bases at J, with 11 bases in the middle. Written as DNA, the CDR3 is TGTGCCAGCTCACACCGGGACGGAAATGAAAAACTGTTTTTT. Residues: CASSHRDGNEKLFF. Full variable domain (remainder filled in from reference TRBV18 and TRBJ1-4): NAGVMQNPRHLVRRRGQEARLRCSPMKGHSHVYWYRQLPEEGLKFMVYLQKENIIDESGMPKERFSAEFPKEGPSILRIQQVVRGDSAAYFCASSHRDGNEKLFFGSGTQLSVL.

This clone was counted once. V gene TRBV6-1 combines with J gene TRBJ2-7, with 7 bases identical to TRBD1. V lost 0 bases, J lost 3 bases, and 2 bases stayed unmatched. This CDR3 has 14 residues. Germline values: CDR1 MNHNS, CDR2 SASEGT. CDR3 sequence reads: CASSEAQGVYEQYF. CDR3 bases: TGTGCCAGCAGTGAAGCGCAGGGGGTCTACGAGCAGTACTTC.

The V gene is TRBV13, the J gene TRBJ1-1; the D is unclear. The CDR3 length is 16 residues. V lost 5 bases and J 0 bases, leaving 16 bases between the germline ends. Germline assignment: CDR1 PRHDT and CDR2 FYEKMQ (reference sequence). In DNA, the CDR3 is TGTGCCAGCAGCCCATTTTTGTGGGAGATGAACACTGAAGCTTTCTTT. This codes for CASSPFLWEMNTEAFF.

The chain is built from TRBV28 and TRBJ1-2, with TRBD1 as a possible D gene (5 bases). The CDR3 contains 17 residues. In germline, CDR1 is MDHEN, CDR2 SYDVKM. Deletions cut 5 bases from V and 2 bases from J, with 21 bases between. As DNA, the CDR3 is TGTGCCAGCAGTCCTGGGTCTACAGGTTTTTTAAACTATGGCTACACCTTC. This translates into CASSPGSTGFLNYGYTF.

J is TRBJ1-2 and V is TRBV28, with 9 bases identical to TRBD1. J was trimmed by 2 bases and V by 5 bases; bases with no gene match: 6. The CDR3 contains 15 residues. Germline V gives CDR1 MDHEN, CDR2 SYDVKM. CDR3 sequence reads: CASSPVTGGNYGYTF. In DNA, the CDR3 is TGTGCCAGCAGTCCGGTGACAGGGGGGAACTATGGCTACACCTTC.

This chain connects TRBV5-4 to TRBJ2-5; perhaps TRBD1 as D (6 bases). Between the trimmed V and J ends, which lost 5 bases and 9 bases, there was a span of 17 bases. The CDR3 consists of 13 residues. CDR1 SGHNT and CDR2 YYREEE come from the germline V gene (reference sequence). The CDR3 sequence: CASRQGTLGAQYF. The CDR3 coding sequence is TGTGCCAGCAGGCAGGGGACCCTGGGGGCCCAGTACTTC.

The rearrangement joins TRBV6-5 to TRBJ1-2; D remains ambiguous. V gave up 5 bases and J gave up 8 bases, with 18 bases separating them. The germline CDR1 and CDR2 sequences are MNHEY and SVGAGI. This CDR3 has 14 amino acids. The CDR3 spells CASSPSTGRGGYTF. The CDR3 DNA reads TGTGCCAGCAGTCCCTCGACGGGCCGAGGGGGCTACACCTTC.

The CDR3, as DNA: TGTGCCAGCAGCTTGTCGGGAGTGACTATGAACACTGAAGCTTTCTTT. Protein: CASSLSGVTMNTEAFF. The rearrangement joins TRBV5-5 to TRBJ1-1; no clear D. Germline loops: CDR1 SGHKS, CDR2 YYEKEE (reference sequence). V gave up 1 base and J gave up 0 bases, with 13 bases separating them. The CDR3 covers 16 residues.

The chain is built from TRBV7-6 and TRBJ2-1; 10 positions match TRBD2. The CDR3 extends over 16 amino acids. Trimming removed 1 base from V and 10 bases from J; junction bases left unmatched: 10. Germline-derived CDR1 and CDR2 are SGHVS and FNYEAQ. The CDR3 bases are TGTGCCAGCAGCTTAGATACTAGCGGGGAGGGTTTAGAGCAGTTCTTC. Translation: CASSLDTSGEGLEQFF.

V gene TRBV5-1 combines with J gene TRBJ1-1; D is possibly TRBD1 (6 bases). The CDR3 covers 13 residues. Trimming stripped 4 bases from V and 3 bases from J, with 10 bases between. Germline CDR1 SGHRS, CDR2 YFSETQ. As DNA, the CDR3 is TGCGCCAGCAGCCTAGGACAGTACACTGAAGCTTTCTTT. This translates into CASSLGQYTEAFF.

J is TRBJ2-6 and V is TRBV7-9; D may be TRBD2 (6 bases). Looked up from germline, CDR1 is SEHNR and CDR2 is FQNEAQ (reference sequence). CDR3 size: 17 residues. V was cut by 5 bases and J by 2 bases, with 16 bases left in between. Here the CDR3 reads CASSPSEGRTGANVLTF. The CDR3 bases are TGTGCCAGCAGCCCTAGCGAGGGGAGGACTGGGGCCAACGTCCTGACTTTC.

There are a few counts of this clone. The chain recombines TRBV2 with TRBJ1-5; 9 nucleotides agree with TRBD1. Looked up from germline, CDR1 is SNHLY and CDR2 is FYNNEI. The CDR3 contains 14 residues. Germline trimming cut 5 bases from V and 7 bases from J; bases unmatched to any gene: 6. CDR3 DNA: TGTGCCAGCAGTTTCGGACAGGGGAGGCAGCCCCAGCATTTT. Amino acid sequence: CASSFGQGRQPQHF.

CDR3 protein: CASGEAAYGYTF. The CDR3 DNA follows: TGTGCCAGTGGTGAGGCAGCCTATGGCTACACCTTC. The rearrangement links TRBV2 to TRBJ1-2; D is uncertain. Looked up from germline, CDR1 is SNHLY and CDR2 is FYNNEI. V was trimmed by 9 bases and J by 4 bases, leaving 12 bases between them. The CDR3 contains 12 residues.

This chain connects TRBV21-1 to TRBJ2-1; the table's D call, TRBD2, has no DNA check behind it. TRBV21-1 is a known pseudogene. The CDR3 has 17 residues. For the CDR3, the DNA is TGTGCCAGCAGCAAAGGGGGGGGACGGACTCCCTACAATGAGCAGTTCTTC. Amino acid sequence: CASSKGGGRTPYNEQFF.

The genes are TRBV7-9 and TRBJ1-6, with D perhaps matching TRBD1 (6 bases). V gave up 6 bases and J gave up 9 bases, with 15 bases separating them. CDR3 length: 14 residues. Looked up from germline, CDR1 is SEHNR and CDR2 is FQNEAQ (reference sequence). The CDR3 DNA follows: TGTGCCAGCAGTTTGTTCGGGGGCTTTTCACCCCTCCACTTT. Translation: CASSLFGGFSPLHF.

The rearrangement joins TRBV13 to TRBJ1-1; the D is unclear. Trimming left V 1 base short and J 1 base short, with 7 bases between. Germline V lookup: CDR1 PRHDT, CDR2 FYEKMQ (reference sequence). This CDR3 is built from 14 residues. DNA of the CDR3: TGTGCCAGCAGCTTAGACAGTAAGAACACTGAAGCTTTCTTT. This sequence encodes CASSLDSKNTEAFF.

This clone has just one count. This chain connects TRBV27 to TRBJ1-1, with a possible D match to TRBD1 (5 bases). This CDR3 spans 13 amino acids. Between the trimmed V and J ends, which lost 2 bases and 8 bases, there was a span of 12 bases. CDR1 MNHEY and CDR2 SMNVEV come from the germline V gene (reference sequence). The CDR3: CASSLVAGTEAFF. The CDR3 DNA follows: TGTGCCAGCAGTTTAGTTGCCGGGACCGAAGCTTTCTTT.

This chain links TRBV9 with TRBJ1-1; D gene uncertain. The length of the CDR3 is 13 residues. V gave up 0 bases and J gave up 0 bases, with 3 bases separating them. Germline V gene data show CDR1 as SGDLS and CDR2 as YYNGEE. The CDR3: CASSVDLNTEAFF. In DNA form, the CDR3 reads TGTGCCAGCAGCGTAGACCTGAACACTGAAGCTTTCTTT.

The genes are TRBV10-3 and TRBJ2-3; D assignment may be TRBD1 or TRBD2 (5 bases each). Per germline, CDR1 ENHRY and CDR2 SYGVKD. Trimming removed 4 bases from V and 1 base from J, with 15 bases in between. The CDR3 has 16 amino acids. CDR3 bases: TGTGCCATCAGTGCCGGCCAGAGGGGCCGCACAGATACGCAGTATTTT. It codes for CAISAGQRGRTDTQYF.

J is TRBJ1-1 and V is TRBV27; TRBD1 might be the D (6 bases). Germline V CDR1 and CDR2: MNHEY, SMNVEV (reference sequence). The V end lost 8 bases, the J end lost 1 base, and 17 bases lay between the germline ends. This CDR3 is 15 amino acids long. The CDR3, as DNA: TGTGCCAGCTTCAGGCCCCCAGGGGCGAACACTGAAGCTTTCTTT. It codes for CASFRPPGANTEAFF.

This sequence joins TRBV30 and TRBJ1-4, with 7 bases lining up with TRBD1. The CDR3 length is 14 residues. The germline CDR1 and CDR2 sequences are GTSNPN and SVGIG (reference sequence). V dropped 6 bases and J dropped 7; count of bases not matched to a gene: 11. The CDR3 here is CACRPGQLLEKLFF. CDR3 sequence (DNA): TGTGCCTGCAGACCGGGACAGTTACTTGAAAAACTGTTTTTT.

V gene TRBV5-1 combines with J gene TRBJ2-1; 11 bases align to TRBD1. From germline, CDR1 is SGHRS and CDR2 YFSETQ. The CDR3 has 18 amino acids. V dropped 4 bases and J dropped 0; count of bases not matched to a gene: 9. The CDR3 spells CASSKGQGVLSSYNEQFF. CDR3 nucleotides: TGCGCCAGCAGCAAGGGACAGGGGGTACTTAGCTCCTACAATGAGCAGTTCTTC.

CDR3 sequence reads: CASSWGHRLNTEAFF. The CDR3, as DNA: TGTGCCAGCAGCTGGGGACATCGCTTGAACACTGAAGCTTTCTTT. The gene calls are TRBV5-6 and TRBJ1-1; D perhaps matches TRBD1 (6 bases). The CDR3 has 15 amino acids. Germline V gives CDR1 SGHDT, CDR2 YYEEEE. Trimming left V 3 bases short and J 0 bases short, with 12 bases between.